A single sample gave rise to the 25 T cell receptor beta chains below, sequenced in a study of OX40 agonist ivuxolimab in advanced cancers. Generated by immunoSEQ multiplex PCR, the TCRdb table keeps only in-frame clones and is missing some. The sample holds fewer than 90,000 clones, approximately 89% seen once. This material consisted of CD4+ or CD8+ T cells sorted from blood, taken in a trial of the OX40 agonist ivuxolimab. These receptors came from an adult with an advanced solid tumor such as melanoma, head and neck, liver or kidney cancer.

This sequence joins TRBV11-3 and TRBJ2-1, with 11 bases fitting TRBD2. From germline, CDR1 is SGHNT and CDR2 YENEEA. This CDR3 contains 16 residues. V gave up 5 bases and J gave up 6 bases; unmatched junction bases: 9. The CDR3 DNA reads as TGTGCCAGCAGCCTAACCGGGACTAGCGGAATCAATGAGCAGTTCTTC. Amino acids: CASSLTGTSGINEQFF.

The V and J genes are TRBV2 and TRBJ2-1, with D perhaps matching TRBD1 (6 bases). CDR3 size: 14 residues. Deletions cut 2 bases from V and 7 bases from J, with 12 bases between. Germline V gives CDR1 SNHLY, CDR2 FYNNEI. The CDR3 protein is CASSEFFGTNEQFF. The CDR3 DNA sequence: TGTGCCAGCAGTGAATTTTTTGGGACAAATGAGCAGTTCTTC.

Here the CDR3 DNA reads TGTGCCAGCAGAAACCCCGGCCAGAATGGCTACACCTTC. It codes for CASRNPGQNGYTF. This chain uses TRBV6-5 with TRBJ1-2, with D unclear. This CDR3 spans 13 amino acids. Trimming took 6 bases from V and 6 from J, leaving 14 bases between them. CDR1 is MNHEY and CDR2 is SVGAGI in the germline V gene.

The V gene is TRBV11-2, the J gene TRBJ2-2; the D gene is possibly TRBD1 (5 bases). The length of the CDR3 is 16 residues. Germline loops: CDR1 SGHAT, CDR2 FQNNGV. Trimming stripped 1 base from V and 4 bases from J, with 13 bases between. In DNA form, the CDR3 reads TGTGCCAGCAGCTTAGCCCCAGGGCTTGGCACCGGGGAGCTGTTTTTT. The encoded protein is CASSLAPGLGTGELFF.

The CDR3 protein is CASSLVGVAKNIQYF. CDR3 sequence (DNA): TGCGCCAGCAGCTTGGTTGGGGTAGCCAAAAACATTCAGTACTTC. The chain is built from TRBV5-1 and TRBJ2-4; D is unclear. The CDR3 covers 15 residues. CDR1 and CDR2 from the germline V gene are SGHRS and YFSETQ. With 0 bases removed from V and 0 bases from J, the gap between germline ends came to 7 bases.

In DNA, the CDR3 is TGCAGCGTTGGCAGAGGGACTGGAACCCGCCAAGAGACCCAGTACTTC. It is translated as CSVGRGTGTRQETQYF. The chain joins TRBV29-1 to TRBJ2-5, with D perhaps matching TRBD2 (6 bases). The length of the CDR3 is 16 residues. V lost 4 bases, J lost 1 base, and 19 bases lay in between. From germline, CDR1 is SQVTM and CDR2 ANQGSEA.

The J gene is TRBJ1-1, the V gene TRBV6-5; D ambiguous. The germline gives CDR1 MNHEY, CDR2 SVGAGI. V dropped 3 bases and J dropped 1 base, with 9 bases sitting between them. The CDR3 loop spans 14 amino acids. This CDR3 is CASSYLWGNTEAFF. The CDR3 coding sequence is TGTGCCAGCAGTTATCTTTGGGGGAACACTGAAGCTTTCTTT.

The chain links TRBV11-3 to TRBJ2-7, with D possibly matching TRBD2 (6 bases). Trimming cost V 5 bases and J 4 bases, with 12 bases left between them. The CDR3 runs 13 residues. The germline V gene encodes CDR1 SGHNT and CDR2 YENEEA. The CDR3 DNA is TGTGCCAGCAGCCAAAGCGGAGGGTACGAGCAGTACTTC. It codes for CASSQSGGYEQYF.

This sequence joins TRBV2 and TRBJ2-1; 12 bases match TRBD1. Germline loops: CDR1 SNHLY, CDR2 FYNNEI. This CDR3 contains 15 residues. Unmatched junction bases numbered 7, after V lost 6 bases and J lost 7 bases. CDR3 region: CASRPGQGAQNEQFF. The CDR3 nucleotides read TGTGCCAGCAGACCGGGACAGGGGGCTCAAAATGAGCAGTTCTTC.

This clone has just a few counts. CDR3: CASSLSLAVKGEQFF. CDR3 nucleotide sequence: TGCGCCAGCAGCTTATCACTAGCGGTCAAAGGGGAGCAGTTCTTC. J is TRBJ2-1 and V is TRBV4-3; TRBD2 agrees at 8 bases. This CDR3 is built from 15 residues. J gave up 10 bases and V 5 bases, and 13 bases lay outside the gene matches. CDR1 is LGHNA, CDR2 YSLEER, per germline.

The V and J genes are TRBV30 and TRBJ2-5; maybe TRBD1 (6 bases). CDR3 length: 15 amino acids. Deletions cut 2 bases from V and 4 bases from J, with 17 bases between. Germline V gene lookup returns CDR1 GTSNPN and CDR2 SVGIG (reference sequence). The CDR3 DNA sequence: TGTGCCTGGAGTCATGGGGCAGGGGTCCGAGAGACCCAGTACTTC. This translates into CAWSHGAGVRETQYF.

V usage is TRBV5-6 and J usage is TRBJ2-3, with 7 bases aligning to TRBD1. Germline assignment: CDR1 SGHDT and CDR2 YYEEEE. Unmatched junction bases numbered 10, after V lost 4 bases and J lost 2 bases. The CDR3 length is 16 residues. The chain's CDR3 is CASSRAGGTATDTQYF. CDR3 nucleotides: TGTGCCAGCAGCCGCGCAGGGGGTACCGCCACAGATACGCAGTATTTT.

This clone was observed a handful of times. The rearrangement uses TRBV30 and TRBJ1-1; D might be TRBD1 (6 bases). The V and J ends lost 6 bases and 7 bases respectively, with 9 bases between them. The germline V gene encodes CDR1 GTSNPN and CDR2 SVGIG (reference sequence). This CDR3 spans 10 amino acids. CDR3 amino acids: CACKQGEAFF. DNA of the CDR3: TGTGCCTGTAAACAGGGTGAAGCTTTCTTT.

The chain couples TRBV7-9 to TRBJ2-1; 8 nucleotides match TRBD1. V lost 5 bases to trimming and J lost 4 bases; unmatched junction nucleotides: 7. The CDR3 has 15 residues. Per the germline V gene, CDR1 is SEHNR and CDR2 is FQNEAQ (reference sequence). DNA of the CDR3: TGTGCCAGCAGCCCCGGGACAGGAGAATACAATGAGCAGTTCTTC. Its translation: CASSPGTGEYNEQFF.

This chain joins TRBV19 and TRBJ2-5, with 8 bases fitting TRBD2. This CDR3 comprises 14 residues. The germline V gene has CDR1 LNHDA and CDR2 SQIVND (reference sequence). The J segment lost 3 bases and the V segment lost 2 bases, leaving 2 bases of the junction unmatched. The chain's CDR3 is CASSIRRGEETQYF. The CDR3 coding sequence is TGTGCCAGTAGTATAAGGCGGGGGGAAGAGACCCAGTACTTC.

V and J are TRBV29-1 and TRBJ2-7, with a weak D call TRBD2 (6 bases). This CDR3 is 13 amino acids long. Germline-derived CDR1 and CDR2 are SQVTM and ANQGSEA. The V and J ends lost 4 bases and 3 bases respectively, with 13 bases between them. CDR3: CSVAVQGGYEQYF. The CDR3 DNA reads TGCAGCGTTGCGGTCCAGGGAGGCTACGAGCAGTACTTC.

This clone turned up a few times. The chain has TRBV27 and TRBJ2-7; 9 bases align to TRBD1. Trimming cost V 1 base and J 2 bases; bases outside gene matches: 3. Germline CDR1 MNHEY, CDR2 SMNVEV (reference sequence). The CDR3 is made up of 15 amino acids. The CDR3 DNA reads TGTGCCAGCAGTTTATTGCGGACAGGGGCCTACGAGCAGTACTTC. This codes for CASSLLRTGAYEQYF.

The J gene is TRBJ2-4, the V gene TRBV9; 7 nucleotides agree with TRBD1. The CDR3 length is 15 residues. Germline CDR1 SGDLS, CDR2 YYNGEE. With V trimmed by 2 bases and J by 4 bases, 6 bases remained unmatched. The CDR3 reads CASSVSGQEKNIQYF. The CDR3 DNA sequence: TGTGCCAGCAGCGTCTCCGGACAGGAGAAAAACATTCAGTACTTC.

This clone was seen more than once but under ten times. The V call is TRBV30, the J call TRBJ1-1; D gene ambiguous. V dropped 2 bases and J dropped 1 base, with 8 bases sitting between them. In germline, CDR1 is GTSNPN, CDR2 SVGIG (reference sequence). This CDR3 contains 13 residues. The chain's CDR3 is CAWSTGRNTEAFF. The CDR3 DNA follows: TGTGCCTGGAGTACCGGCAGGAACACTGAAGCTTTCTTT. The full variable domain, its missing parts supplied by reference TRBV30 and TRBJ1-1, is SQTIHQWPATLVQPVGSPLSLECTVEGTSNPNLYWYRQAAGRGLQLLFYSVGIGQISSEVPQNLSASRPQDRQFILSSKKLLLSDSGFYLCAWSTGRNTEAFFGQGTRLTVV.

This chain uses TRBV27 with TRBJ2-7; D is ambiguous. The V end lost 5 bases, the J end lost 2 bases, and 13 bases lay between the germline ends. In germline, CDR1 is MNHEY, CDR2 SMNVEV (reference sequence). The CDR3 has 14 residues. CDR3 region: CASSPTYPTYEQYF. CDR3 in DNA: TGTGCCAGCAGTCCGACCTACCCAACCTACGAGCAGTACTTC.

The V and J genes are TRBV13 and TRBJ2-1, with 16 bases matching TRBD2. Germline CDR1 PRHDT, CDR2 FYEKMQ (reference sequence). The CDR3 has 15 residues. Trimming cost V 5 bases and J 8 bases; bases outside gene matches: 3. The CDR3 region is CASSAGTSGRDEQFF. The CDR3 nucleotides read TGTGCCAGCAGCGCGGGGACTAGCGGGAGGGATGAGCAGTTCTTC.

The chain recombines TRBV15 with TRBJ1-5; TRBD1 matches 7 bases. V trimming: 5 bases; J trimming: 2 bases; junction bases outside the gene matches: 9. Germline V gives CDR1 LNHNV, CDR2 YYDKDF (reference sequence). CDR3 size: 16 residues. Here the CDR3 DNA reads TGTGCCACCAGCCGCTCCGGACAGGTTCGCAATCAGCCCCAGCATTTT. This translates into CATSRSGQVRNQPQHF. The full variable domain, with the rest looked up from reference TRBV15 and TRBJ1-5, is DAMVIQNPRYQVTQFGKPVTLSCSQTLNHNVMYWYQQKSSQAPKLLFHYYDKDFNNEADTPDNFQSRRPNTSFCFLDIRSPGLGDTAMYLCATSRSGQVRNQPQHFGDGTRLSIL.

The chain is built from TRBV2 and TRBJ1-5; D is unresolved. Germline V gene lookup returns CDR1 SNHLY and CDR2 FYNNEI. The CDR3 has 13 residues. V lost 8 bases and J lost 0, with 8 bases in between. The CDR3 DNA sequence: TGTGCCAGCGTACAGAATAGCAATCAGCCCCAGCATTTT. This translates into CASVQNSNQPQHF.

This clone showed up just a few times. The chain uses TRBV7-9 and TRBJ1-2; possible D gene TRBD1, 5 bases. V lost 3 bases, J lost 8 bases, and 13 bases lay in between. The CDR3 sequence is 13 residues long. Germline V lookup: CDR1 SEHNR, CDR2 FQNEAQ (reference sequence). The CDR3 DNA sequence: TGTGCCAGCAGCTTGGGCACGGGACCCGGCTACACCTTC. Translation gives CASSLGTGPGYTF. The variable domain in full, with the rest retrieved from reference TRBV7-9 and TRBJ1-2, is DTGVSQNPRHKITKRGQNVTFRCDPISEHNRLYWYRQTLGQGPEFLTYFQNEAQLEKSRLLSDRFSAERPKGSFSTLEIQRTEQGDSAMYLCASSLGTGPGYTFGSGTRLTVV.

Comments on this clone: The same CDR3 is also encoded by other DNA sequences in this sample. The genes are TRBV9 and TRBJ2-2; no firm D call. The CDR3 runs 14 residues. The V gene's germline CDR1 is SGDLS and CDR2 YYNGEE. Trimming took off 0 bases at V and 0 bases at J, with 3 bases between the two ends. CDR3 protein: CASSVVTNTGELFF. For the CDR3, the DNA is TGTGCCAGCAGCGTAGTGACGAACACCGGGGAGCTGTTTTTT.